The T cell receptor (beta chain) described here comes from a study of memory CD4+ T cells and cytomegalovirus serostatus. General study results and limits: The CMV-associated TCR signature appears largely within the CD4+ memory repertoire. A US-trained random forest predicted CMV serostatus with median AUC around 0.91.

Germline CDR1 is MNHEY and CDR2 is SMNVEV (reference sequence). This CDR3 spans 14 amino acids. Comments on this clone: Its specificity is unknown. One end of the junction fails to match germline, which may point to a read error.

In the study's own analysis: Out-of-frame sequences were removed, leaving some 2 million distinct TCRbeta sequences. Profiling relied on immunoSEQ multiplex PCR, and the TCRdb table lists in-frame clones only, not all of them. V and J calls and clone size are given by that table; D and trimming were obtained from the DNA. The sample includes about 50,000 clones, 78% of them seen just once. The sort gate was single viable CD3+CD4+CD8-CD45RO+ cells for memory CD4+ T cells. The chain carries TRBV27 and TRBJ2-5; 9 bases match TRBD1. The sample comprised memory CD4+ T cells from blood. This TCR was recovered from an adult in good health and CMV-seronegative. CDR3 DNA sequence: TGTGCCAGCAGTAAACGGGACAGGGCAGAGCCCCAGTACTTC. Encoded protein: CASSKRDRAEPQYF.